This T cell receptor beta chain was found in a study of tumor and adjacent non-tumor tissue in lung cancer. Overall study findings and caveats: Shorter survival was associated with higher TCR diversity in tumors.

The library came from three nested PCR rounds adapted from ARM-PCR protocols. TCRdb redid the calling of the multiplex PCR reads with MiXCR, one entry per CDR3 protein. The sample holds about 110,000 distinct CDR3 sequences, 60% to 80% seen once. The CDR3 is 16 amino acids. J was trimmed by 4 bases and V by 9 bases; bases with no gene match: 17. No cell sorting was done before RNA was extracted from the tissue. As regards this clonotype: Its antigen is not known. A much larger clone lies one base from this, so it may be a read error.

Sequenced material: lung tumor tissue. This sequence originates from a woman aged 60-70 years with non-small cell lung cancer. This chain connects TRBV12-3 or TRBV12-4 to TRBJ1-2; 7 bases match TRBD1. Here the CDR3 reads CARRLVPGQPAYGYTF. CDR3 nucleotide sequence: TGTGCCAGAAGACTCGTACCGGGACAGCCTGCCTATGGCTACACCTTC.